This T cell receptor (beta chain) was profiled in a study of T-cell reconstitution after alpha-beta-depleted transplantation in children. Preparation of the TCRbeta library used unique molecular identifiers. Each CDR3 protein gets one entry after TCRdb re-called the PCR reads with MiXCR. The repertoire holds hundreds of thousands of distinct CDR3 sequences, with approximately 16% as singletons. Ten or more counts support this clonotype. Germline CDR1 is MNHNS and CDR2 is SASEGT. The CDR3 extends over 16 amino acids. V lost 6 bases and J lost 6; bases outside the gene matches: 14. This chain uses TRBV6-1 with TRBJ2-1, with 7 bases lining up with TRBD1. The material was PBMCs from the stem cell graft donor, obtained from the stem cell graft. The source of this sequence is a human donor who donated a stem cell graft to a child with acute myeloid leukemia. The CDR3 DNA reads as TGTGCCAGCAGGCCCCAGACAGGGAGTGGTGGCAATGAGCAGTTCTTC. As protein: CASRPQTGSGGNEQFF.